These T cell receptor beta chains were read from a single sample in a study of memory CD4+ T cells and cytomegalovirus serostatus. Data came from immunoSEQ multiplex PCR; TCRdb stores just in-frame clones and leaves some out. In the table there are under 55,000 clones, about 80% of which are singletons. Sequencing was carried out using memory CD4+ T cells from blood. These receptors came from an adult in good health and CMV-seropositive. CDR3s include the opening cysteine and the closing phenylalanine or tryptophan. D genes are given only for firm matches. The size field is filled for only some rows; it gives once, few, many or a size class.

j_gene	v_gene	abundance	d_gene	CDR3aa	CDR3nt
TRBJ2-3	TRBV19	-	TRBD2	CASTRRLAGAGGADTQYF	TGTGCCAGTACCCGTAGGCTAGCGGGGGCGGGGGGCGCAGATACGCAGTATTTT
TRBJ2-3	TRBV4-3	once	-	CASSRGGGPSDTQYF	TGCGCCAGCAGCCGGGGCGGGGGCCCGTCAGATACGCAGTATTTT
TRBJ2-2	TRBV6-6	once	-	CASIAPRDWTTGELFF	TGTGCCAGCATCGCCCCCAGGGATTGGACGACCGGGGAGCTGTTTTTT
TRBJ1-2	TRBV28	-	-	CASRPPGYRGYTF	TGTGCCAGCAGGCCGCCGGGTTATCGTGGCTACACCTTC
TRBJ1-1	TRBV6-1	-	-	CASSEAAGRITEAFF	TGTGCCAGCAGTGAAGCGGCAGGGCGCATCACTGAAGCTTTCTTT
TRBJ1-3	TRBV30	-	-	CAWSRPGDSGNTIYF	TGTGCCTGGAGTCGACCGGGAGACTCTGGAAACACCATATATTTT
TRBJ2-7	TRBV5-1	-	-	CASSAGQSFDEQYF	TGCGCCAGCAGCGCCGGACAGAGTTTCGACGAGCAGTACTTC
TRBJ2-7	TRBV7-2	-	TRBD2	CASSLARGDEQYF	TGTGCCAGCAGCTTAGCGCGGGGGGACGAGCAGTACTTC
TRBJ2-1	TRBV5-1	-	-	CASGSQGSASSYNEQFF	TGCGCCAGCGGCTCCCAGGGGAGCGCCAGCTCCTACAATGAGCAGTTCTTC
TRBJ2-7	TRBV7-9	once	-	CASSIQRGRGEQYF	TGTGCCAGCAGCATCCAAAGGGGGAGGGGCGAGCAGTACTTC
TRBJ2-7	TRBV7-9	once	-	CASSLHYEQYF	TGTGCCAGCAGCTTACACTACGAGCAGTACTTC
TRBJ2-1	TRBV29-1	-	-	CSSQNSAGNEQFF	TGCAGCTCCCAAAATTCAGCGGGCAATGAGCAGTTCTTC
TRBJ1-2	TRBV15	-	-	CATSRDKDSLWAGYTF	TGTGCCACCAGCAGAGATAAGGACAGCCTTTGGGCTGGCTACACCTTC
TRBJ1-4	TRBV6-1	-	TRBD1	CASSGAGGWEKLFF	TGTGCCAGCAGTGGGGCAGGGGGCTGGGAAAAACTGTTTTTT
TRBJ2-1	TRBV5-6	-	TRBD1	CASSFYRGWFSVNEQFF	TGTGCCAGCAGCTTCTACAGGGGGTGGTTCTCTGTGAATGAGCAGTTCTTC
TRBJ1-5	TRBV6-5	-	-	CASSYSDSPNQPQHF	TGTGCCAGCAGTTACTCGGACAGCCCCAATCAGCCCCAGCATTTT
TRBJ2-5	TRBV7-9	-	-	CASSLLTGETQYF	TGTGCCAGCAGCTTACTCACTGGAGAGACCCAGTACTTC
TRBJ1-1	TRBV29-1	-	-	CSVTDGRGTEAFF	TGCAGCGTTACGGATGGAAGGGGAACTGAAGCTTTCTTT
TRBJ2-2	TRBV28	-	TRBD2	CASSFPPPSGRADGELFF	TGTGCCAGCAGTTTTCCCCCCCCTAGCGGGAGGGCCGACGGGGAGCTGTTTTTT
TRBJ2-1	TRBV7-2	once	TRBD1	CASSFSTGVVNEQFF	TGTGCCAGCAGCTTCTCAACAGGGGTGGTCAATGAGCAGTTCTTC
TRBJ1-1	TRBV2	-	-	CASSEVGHSNTEAFF	TGTGCCAGCAGCGAAGTAGGACATTCGAACACTGAAGCTTTCTTT
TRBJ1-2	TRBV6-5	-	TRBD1	CATGTGRQGYTF	TGTGCCACCGGGACAGGGAGGCAGGGCTACACCTTC
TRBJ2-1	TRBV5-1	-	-	CASSPTGYNEQFF	TGCGCCAGCAGCCCCACAGGGTACAATGAGCAGTTCTTC
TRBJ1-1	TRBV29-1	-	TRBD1	CSVGGLGQGEAFF	TGCAGCGTTGGAGGGTTGGGACAGGGGGAAGCTTTCTTT
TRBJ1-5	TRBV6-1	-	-	CACILMGSNQPQHF	TGTGCATGTATCTTGATGGGGAGCAATCAGCCCCAGCATTTT
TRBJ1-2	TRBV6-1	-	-	CASSGQNYGYTF	TGTGCCAGCAGTGGACAGAACTATGGCTACACCTTC
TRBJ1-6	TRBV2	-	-	CASSEGWSSYNSPLHF	TGTGCCAGCAGTGAGGGTTGGAGCTCCTATAATTCACCCCTCCACTTT
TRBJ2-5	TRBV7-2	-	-	CASSPTPSEETQYF	TGTGCCAGCAGCCCTACCCCGAGCGAGGAGACCCAGTACTTC
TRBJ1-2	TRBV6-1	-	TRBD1	CASIWDRENGYTF	TGTGCCAGCATTTGGGACAGGGAGAATGGCTACACCTTC
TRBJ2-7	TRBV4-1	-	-	CASSLDRESSYEQYF	TGCGCCAGCAGCCTGGACCGGGAGAGCTCCTACGAGCAGTACTTC
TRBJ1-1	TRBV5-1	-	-	CASTKLGDPNTEAFF	TGCGCCAGCACCAAACTCGGGGACCCGAACACTGAAGCTTTCTTT
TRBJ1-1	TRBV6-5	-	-	CASKFPNTEAFF	TGTGCCAGTAAATTCCCGAACACTGAAGCTTTCTTT